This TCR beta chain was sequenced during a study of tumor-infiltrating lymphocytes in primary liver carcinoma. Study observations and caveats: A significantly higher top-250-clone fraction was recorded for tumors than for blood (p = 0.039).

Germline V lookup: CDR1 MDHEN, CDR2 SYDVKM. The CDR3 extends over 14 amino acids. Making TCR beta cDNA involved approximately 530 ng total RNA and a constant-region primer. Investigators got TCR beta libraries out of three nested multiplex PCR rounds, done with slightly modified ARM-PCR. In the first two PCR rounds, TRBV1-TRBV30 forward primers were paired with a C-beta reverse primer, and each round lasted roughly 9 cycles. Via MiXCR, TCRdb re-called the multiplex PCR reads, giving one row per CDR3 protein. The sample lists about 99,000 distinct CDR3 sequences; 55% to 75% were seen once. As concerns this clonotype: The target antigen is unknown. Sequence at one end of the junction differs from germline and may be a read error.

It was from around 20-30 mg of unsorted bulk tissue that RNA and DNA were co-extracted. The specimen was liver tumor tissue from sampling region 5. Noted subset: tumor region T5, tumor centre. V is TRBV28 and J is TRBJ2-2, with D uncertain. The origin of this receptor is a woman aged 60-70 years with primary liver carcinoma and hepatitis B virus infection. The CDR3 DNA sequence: TGTGCCAGCAGTTTATTAGCTCACACCGAGGAGCTGTTTTTT. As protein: CASSLLAHTEELFF. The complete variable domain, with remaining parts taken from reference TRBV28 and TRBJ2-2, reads DVKVTQSSRYLVKRTGEKVFLECVQDMDHENMFWYRQDPGLGLRLIYFSYDVKMKEKGDIPEGYSVSREKKERFSLILESASTNQTSMYLCASSLLAHTEELFFGEGSRLTVL.